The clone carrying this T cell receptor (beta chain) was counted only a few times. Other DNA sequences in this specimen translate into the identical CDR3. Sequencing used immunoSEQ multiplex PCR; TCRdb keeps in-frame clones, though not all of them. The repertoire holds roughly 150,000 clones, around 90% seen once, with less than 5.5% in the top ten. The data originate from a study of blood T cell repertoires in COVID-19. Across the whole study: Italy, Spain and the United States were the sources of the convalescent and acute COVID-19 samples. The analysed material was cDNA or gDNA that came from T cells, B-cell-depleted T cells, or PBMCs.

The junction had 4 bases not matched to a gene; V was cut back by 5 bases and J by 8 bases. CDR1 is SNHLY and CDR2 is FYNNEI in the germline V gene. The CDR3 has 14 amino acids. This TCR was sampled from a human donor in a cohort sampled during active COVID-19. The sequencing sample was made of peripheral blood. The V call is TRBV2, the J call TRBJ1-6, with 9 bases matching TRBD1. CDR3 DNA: TGTGCCAGCAGTCCCGGGACAGGGTATTCACCCCTCCACTTT. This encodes CASSPGTGYSPLHF.